This T cell receptor (beta chain) was identified in a study of naive and memory T cell subsets. Two oligonucleotides, mixed equimolar, formed the beta constant-region primer covering TRBC1 and TRBC2. Nested alpha and beta constant-region primers with the SP2 primer drove four PCR rounds on ligated cDNA. From the UMI-ligation and nested PCR reads, TCRdb called clonotypes with MiXCR, one entry per CDR3 protein. The sample lists about 90,000 distinct CDR3 sequences, 7% seen once, with over 1.5% in the top ten. The CDR3 contains 14 residues. V was pared by 3 bases and J by 1 base, with 1 base of the junction left unmatched. CDR1 and CDR2 from the germline V gene are SGHKS and YYEKEE (reference sequence). Four subsets defined by CD45RA and CD27 were sorted after CD3, CD4, CD8 and live/dead staining. This clonotype was seen repeatedly, ten times or more.

The sample was central memory CD4+ T cells from blood. This TCR was recovered from a human donor in good health. This chain joins TRBV5-5 and TRBJ1-1, with 9 nucleotides matching TRBD1. CDR3 nucleotide sequence: TGTGCCAGCAGCTGGGGACAGGGGAACACTGAAGCTTTCTTT. Encoded protein: CASSWGQGNTEAFF. The complete variable domain, with remaining parts taken from reference TRBV5-5 and TRBJ1-1, reads DAGVTQSPTHLIKTRGQQVTLRCSPISGHKSVSWYQQVLGQGPQFIFQYYEKEERGRGNFPDRFSARQFPNYSSELNVNALLLGDSALYLCASSWGQGNTEAFFGQGTRLTVV.